The 3 T cell receptor beta chains given below trace back to one sample, sequenced in a study of cytomegalovirus exposure and HLA in healthy donors. Sequencing was performed with immunoSEQ multiplex PCR; in TCRdb, only in-frame clones are kept and a portion is missing. The sample carries 200,000 to 300,000 clones, more than 75% recorded once. Material for sequencing was PBMCs. The receptor set was obtained from a man younger than 35 in good health and CMV-seronegative.

CDR3 sequence (DNA): TGTGCCAGCATGTCTAGCGGGACTGAGACCCAGTACTTC. Translation gives CASMSSGTETQYF. The rearrangement uses TRBV6-5 and TRBJ2-5; 9 nucleotides match TRBD2. The junction had 5 bases not matched to a gene; V was cut back by 7 bases and J by 5 bases. The CDR3 length is 13 residues. Looked up from germline, CDR1 is MNHEY and CDR2 is SVGAGI.

A few counts support this clone. V usage is TRBV27 and J usage is TRBJ1-2; TRBD1 matches 9 bases. J gave up 8 bases and V 7 bases, and 11 bases lay outside the gene matches. Looked up from germline, CDR1 is MNHEY and CDR2 is SMNVEV (reference sequence). The CDR3 has 14 residues. The CDR3 nucleotides read TGTGCCAGCAAAAACCGGGACAGGGACGGCGGCTACACCTTC. Residues: CASKNRDRDGGYTF.

The chain is built from TRBV7-2 and TRBJ1-3, with a weak D call TRBD1 (5 bases). The V and J ends lost 4 bases and 11 bases respectively, with 15 bases between them. Germline CDR1 and CDR2: SGHTA and FQGNSA. The CDR3 is made up of 13 amino acids. CDR3 in amino acids: CASSSQLGEAIYF. The CDR3 bases are TGTGCCAGCAGCTCCCAGCTAGGGGAGGCCATATATTTT.